This T cell receptor (beta chain) came from a study of breast tumors, draining lymph nodes, adjacent tissues. TCRdb passed the multiplex PCR reads through MiXCR, listing each CDR3 protein once. The sample comprises fewer than 300,000 distinct CDR3 sequences, about 30% of which are singletons, and 1.3% to 1.5% rests with the top ten. Samples came from axillary lymph nodes draining the breast cancer. Concerning this clonotype itself: One end of the junction does not line up with germline, which may come from a read error.

The sequenced material came from axillary lymph node tissue. This clonotype originated in a female donor with breast cancer. Some clones in this sample may be carry-over from other donors' samples.

The CDR3 nucleotides read TGTGCCAGCAGTTTATGGTATAGGGGCGGCAATCAGCCCCAGCACTTT. Encoded protein: CASSLWYRGGNQPQHF. The genes are TRBV12-3 or TRBV12-4 and TRBJ1-5; tentatively, D is TRBD1 (5 bases). This CDR3 comprises 16 residues.